This T cell receptor (beta chain) came from a study of a mutant IDH1 vaccine in newly diagnosed glioma. Overall study: Prior therapy was radiotherapy, temozolomide, or both; most received both.

The CDR3 is made up of 16 amino acids. Germline V gene sequence: CDR1 GTSNPN, CDR2 SVGIG (reference sequence). Trimming at V came to 0 bases and at J to 3 bases, leaving 7 bases not matched to a gene. Time point noted: week 35, safety follow-up. The content of each vaccine dose was 300 ug of mutant IDH1 20-mer peptide, and topical imiquimod accompanied it. General observations from the study: Apparently, pseudoprogression bore no relation to changes among the top peripheral T cell clonotypes.

Assay used: immunoSEQ multiplex PCR; TCRdb lists only in-frame clones, some missing. The sample gives about 26,000 clones, roughly 85% of which show up once; about 33% is in the top ten. Of note for this clone: Its antigen is undetermined.

Sequencing was performed on PBMCs, taken from a glioma patient whose treatment included an IDH1 peptide vaccine. The V gene is TRBV30, the J gene TRBJ2-3; TRBD2 matches at 9 bases. The sequence was collected from a man younger than 45 with glioma. CDR3 sequence (DNA): TGTGCCTGGAGTGTGGGGGCGGGAGGGCCTACAGATACGCAGTATTTT. It yields the protein CAWSVGAGGPTDTQYF.